The 15 T cell receptor beta chains below come from one sample, sequenced in a study of T cell clonotyping in hematopoietic cell transplantation. Libraries were prepared by immunoSEQ multiplex PCR; TCRdb keeps only in-frame clonotypes and omits some of them. This sample has about 5,900 clones, with 75% to 85% found just once. Time point given: recipient sample about 28 days before transplant, after cytoreduction. The material was peripheral blood mononuclear cells, obtained before stem cell transplant. These receptors originate from a woman between 50 and 59 years old with acute myeloid leukemia. Some clones in this sample may be carry-over from other donors' samples.

V and J are TRBV2 and TRBJ2-7; D call uncertain. Trimming stripped 2 bases from V and 0 bases from J, with 8 bases between. Per the germline V gene, CDR1 is SNHLY and CDR2 is FYNNEI. The CDR3 spans 14 residues. The CDR3 sequence is CASSEIDDSYEQYF. The CDR3, as DNA: TGTGCCAGCAGTGAAATAGATGACTCCTACGAGCAGTACTTC.

The rearrangement links TRBV5-6 to TRBJ1-2; a weak D match, TRBD1 (5 bases). The CDR3 covers 12 residues. CDR1 SGHDT and CDR2 YYEEEE come from the germline V gene. V dropped 6 bases and J dropped 5 bases, with 11 bases sitting between them. The CDR3 DNA reads as TGTGCCAGCACTGCGGGGGATTATGGCTACACCTTC. This translates into CASTAGDYGYTF.

The V gene is TRBV6-4, the J gene TRBJ2-2, with 11 bases lining up with TRBD2. The V gene end was trimmed by 9 bases and the J gene end by 3 bases; junction bases not matched to a gene: 3. The CDR3 extends over 14 amino acids. From germline, CDR1 is MRHNA and CDR2 SNTAGT. This CDR3 is CASQLAGDTGELFF. The CDR3 nucleotides are TGTGCCAGTCAACTAGCGGGAGACACCGGGGAGCTGTTTTTT.

The V call is TRBV5-1, the J call TRBJ1-1; D is possibly TRBD1 (5 bases). The germline gives CDR1 SGHRS, CDR2 YFSETQ. CDR3 length equals 15 residues. The V gene lost 4 bases and the J gene lost 4 bases, with 17 bases spanning the gap. This chain's CDR3 is CASSLSVGAVTEAFF. The DNA of the CDR3 is TGCGCCAGCAGCCTATCTGTAGGGGCTGTCACTGAAGCTTTCTTT.

With respect to this clone: The same CDR3 can be traced to other DNA sequences in this sample. V is TRBV6-1 and J is TRBJ2-7; possible D gene TRBD2, 5 bases. Looked up from germline, CDR1 is MNHNS and CDR2 is SASEGT. This CDR3 region has 19 residues. V shed 3 bases and J shed 0 bases, with 24 bases lying between them. This CDR3 reads CASSDITGLRDRPSYEQYF. The CDR3 DNA follows: TGTGCCAGCAGTGATATAACCGGGCTCCGGGATAGGCCCTCCTACGAGCAGTACTTC.

The rearrangement links TRBV19 to TRBJ1-2, with D hard to call. The CDR3 length is 13 residues. In germline, CDR1 is LNHDA, CDR2 SQIVND (reference sequence). Trimming pared 3 bases from V and 2 bases from J, leaving 7 bases between. CDR3 region: CASSIFMNYGYTF. CDR3 coding DNA: TGTGCCAGTAGTATCTTTATGAACTATGGCTACACCTTC.

This clone has just a few counts. The chain employs TRBV14 and TRBJ2-1; 11 bases match TRBD1. The ends lost 2 bases at V and 5 bases at J; junction bases unmatched: 5. The CDR3 runs 16 residues. Germline assignment: CDR1 SGHDN and CDR2 FVKESK. The CDR3 loop reads CASSQLPGQGDNEQFF. The CDR3 DNA follows: TGTGCCAGCAGCCAATTACCGGGACAGGGGGACAATGAGCAGTTCTTC. The variable domain in full, with the rest retrieved from reference TRBV14 and TRBJ2-1, is EAGVTQFPSHSVIEKGQTVTLRCDPISGHDNLYWYRRVMGKEIKFLLHFVKESKQDESGMPNNRFLAERTGGTYSTLKVQPAELEDSGVYFCASSQLPGQGDNEQFFGPGTRLTVL.

The rearrangement uses TRBV7-2 and TRBJ2-7, with a tentative D call TRBD2 (5 bases). V was pared by 5 bases and J by 6 bases, with 17 bases between. The CDR3 covers 14 residues. Germline assignment: CDR1 SGHTA and CDR2 FQGNSA. The CDR3 loop reads CASSDYSGELEQYF. The CDR3 DNA sequence: TGTGCCAGCAGCGACTACAGTGGGGAACTCGAGCAGTACTTC.

This chain connects TRBV27 to TRBJ2-7; D might be TRBD1 (5 bases). This CDR3 contains 12 residues. Trimming took off 3 bases at V and 9 bases at J, with 12 bases between the two ends. Germline lookup yields CDR1 MNHEY and CDR2 SMNVEV (reference sequence). In DNA form, the CDR3 reads TGTGCCAGCAGTTTTTCAGGGATGCGGCAGTACTTC. As protein: CASSFSGMRQYF.

This clone has only one observation. The V gene is TRBV19, the J gene TRBJ2-5, with 11 bases identical to TRBD1. This CDR3 is built from 13 residues. CDR1 and CDR2 (germline): LNHDA, SQIVND (reference sequence). CDR3 loop: CDSHRDRGKTQYF. The CDR3 bases are TGTGACAGCCACCGGGACAGGGGGAAGACCCAGTACTTC.

The chain employs TRBV9 and TRBJ2-1, with a tentative D call TRBD2 (5 bases). V lost 0 bases and J 7 bases, leaving 8 bases between the germline ends. CDR3 size: 13 residues. The germline V gene encodes CDR1 SGDLS and CDR2 YYNGEE. This CDR3 is CASSVAGWNEQFF. Here the CDR3 DNA reads TGTGCCAGCAGCGTAGCGGGGTGGAATGAGCAGTTCTTC.

V is TRBV15 and J is TRBJ1-1, with unresolved D. Germline V lookup: CDR1 LNHNV, CDR2 YYDKDF (reference sequence). V was shortened by 6 bases and J by 4 bases, with 12 bases between the two germline ends. CDR3 length: 13 amino acids. The CDR3 reads CATSRAYSTEAFF. CDR3 in DNA: TGTGCCACCAGTCGGGCATACAGCACTGAAGCTTTCTTT.

CDR3 region: CASSGDWGPEAFF. CDR3 coding DNA: TGCGCCAGCAGCGGCGACTGGGGCCCTGAAGCTTTCTTT. The rearrangement joins TRBV5-1 to TRBJ1-1; D possibly corresponds to TRBD1 (5 bases). Per germline, CDR1 SGHRS and CDR2 YFSETQ. The CDR3 is 13 residues long. Trimming cost V 4 bases and J 6 bases, with 13 bases left between them. The whole variable domain, remainder taken from reference TRBV5-1 and TRBJ1-1, is KAGVTQTPRYLIKTRGQQVTLSCSPISGHRSVSWYQQTPGQGLQFLFEYFSETQRNKGNFPGRFSGRQFSNSRSEMNVSTLELGDSALYLCASSGDWGPEAFFGQGTRLTVV.

The chain uses TRBV7-8 and TRBJ2-7, with D tentatively TRBD2 (5 bases). Trimming stripped 1 base from V and 7 bases from J, with 11 bases between. The germline gives CDR1 SGHVS, CDR2 FQNEAQ. The CDR3 is 13 amino acids. The CDR3 sequence is CASSLGESVEQYF. The CDR3 DNA follows: TGTGCCAGCAGCTTAGGGGAGTCGGTAGAGCAGTACTTC. The full variable domain, its missing parts supplied by reference TRBV7-8 and TRBJ2-7, is GAGVSQSPRYKVAKRGQDVALRCDPISGHVSLFWYQQALGQGPEFLTYFQNEAQLDKSGLPSDRFFAERPEGSVSTLKIQRTQQEDSAVYLCASSLGESVEQYFGPGTRLTVT.

The V call is TRBV15, the J call TRBJ2-5; TRBD1 aligns across 7 bases. Germline V gene data show CDR1 as LNHNV and CDR2 as YYDKDF (reference sequence). CDR3 size: 14 residues. Germline trimming cut 2 bases from V and 2 bases from J; bases unmatched to any gene: 2. CDR3 protein: CATSRMGQQETQYF. The CDR3 DNA is TGTGCCACCAGCAGAATGGGACAGCAAGAGACCCAGTACTTC.